This TCR beta chain was documented in a study of cytomegalovirus exposure and HLA in healthy donors. The PCR employed 60 Vbeta primers together with 13 Jbeta primers. Libraries were prepared by immunoSEQ multiplex PCR; TCRdb keeps only in-frame clonotypes and omits some of them. The sample has some 160,000 clones; roughly 80% are singletons. Comments on this clone: Its antigen remains unknown.

Study conclusions and caveats: The productive fraction for most TCR beta V segments was about 87% or about 30% in an earlier analysis. A list of 150 or so TCR beta chains associated with cytomegalovirus was given. Follow-up analysis later connected one missense variant in DCLRE1C with trimming of TCR beta V- and J-genes.

Sequenced: PBMCs. The receptor was isolated from a male donor in good health and CMV-seropositive.

The CDR3 DNA is TGTGCCAGCAGCGCACCCCGGGCGGGAGGGCCCACCGGGGAGCTGTTTTTT. Amino acids: CASSAPRAGGPTGELFF. The chain combines TRBV7-6 with TRBJ2-2; 9 positions match TRBD2. Unmatched junction bases numbered 11, after V lost 5 bases and J lost 4 bases. CDR3 length equals 17 residues. Looked up from germline, CDR1 is SGHVS and CDR2 is FNYEAQ.